The T cell receptor beta chain under discussion was sequenced for a study of response to subunit inactivated influenza vaccine. Germline V lookup: CDR1 DFQATT, CDR2 SNEGSKA (reference sequence). V lost 5 bases and J lost 6, with 9 bases in between. CDR3 length: 11 amino acids. TCRdb fed the RT-PCR reads into MiXCR, producing one record per CDR3 protein. The top ten hold about 2.8% of the sample, which has about 540,000 distinct CDR3 sequences, under 30% seen once. Another study also made use of these data, one on T cells expressing NK-cell markers. That work states: 5'RACE template switching built TCR beta cDNA with unique molecular identifiers.

The sequence derives from a man in his fifties who received an inactivated influenza vaccine. The source was CD4+ T cells sorted from PBMCs, collected less than 13 days after vaccination. V usage is TRBV20-1 and J usage is TRBJ2-3; no clear D gene. In nucleotides, the CDR3 is TGCAGTGCTCCGATAGTTGATACGCAGTATTTT. It is translated as CSAPIVDTQYF.